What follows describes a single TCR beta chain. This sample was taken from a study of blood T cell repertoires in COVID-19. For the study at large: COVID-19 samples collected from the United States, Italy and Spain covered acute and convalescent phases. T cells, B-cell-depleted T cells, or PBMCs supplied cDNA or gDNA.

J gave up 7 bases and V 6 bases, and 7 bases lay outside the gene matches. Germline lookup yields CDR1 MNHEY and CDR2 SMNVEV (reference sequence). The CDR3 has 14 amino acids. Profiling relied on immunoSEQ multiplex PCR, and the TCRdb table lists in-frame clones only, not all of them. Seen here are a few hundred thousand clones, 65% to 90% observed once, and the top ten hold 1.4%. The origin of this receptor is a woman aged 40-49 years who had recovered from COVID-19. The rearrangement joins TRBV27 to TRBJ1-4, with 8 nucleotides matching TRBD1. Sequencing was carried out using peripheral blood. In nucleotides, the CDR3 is TGTGCCAGCAGCCTCGGACAGGGCGGTGAAAAACTGTTTTTT. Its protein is CASSLGQGGEKLFF.